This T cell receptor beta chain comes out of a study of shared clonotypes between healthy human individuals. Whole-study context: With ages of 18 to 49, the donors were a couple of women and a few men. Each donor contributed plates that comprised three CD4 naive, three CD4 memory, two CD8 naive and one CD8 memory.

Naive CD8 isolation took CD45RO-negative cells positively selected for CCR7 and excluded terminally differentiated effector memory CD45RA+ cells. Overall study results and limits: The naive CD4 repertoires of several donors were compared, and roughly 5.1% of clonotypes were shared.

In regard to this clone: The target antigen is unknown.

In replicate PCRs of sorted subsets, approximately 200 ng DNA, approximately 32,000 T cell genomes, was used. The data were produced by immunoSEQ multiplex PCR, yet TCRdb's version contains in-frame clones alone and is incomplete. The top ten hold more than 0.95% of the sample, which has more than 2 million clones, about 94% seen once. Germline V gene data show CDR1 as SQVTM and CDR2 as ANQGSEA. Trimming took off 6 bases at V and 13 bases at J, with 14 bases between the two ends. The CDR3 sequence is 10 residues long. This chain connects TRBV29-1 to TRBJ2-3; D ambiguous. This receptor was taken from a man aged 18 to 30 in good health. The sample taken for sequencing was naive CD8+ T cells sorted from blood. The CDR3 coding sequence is TGCAGCGTGACGCCCCTGTTTGAGTATTTT. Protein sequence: CSVTPLFEYF.